This T cell receptor beta chain was captured in a study of T cells in Graves' hyperthyroidism and ophthalmopathy. From RNA transcripts, TCR beta CDR3 regions were amplified. When the TCR CDR3 underwent first-round RT-PCR, the HTBI primer set was used. From the multiplex PCR reads, TCRdb called clonotypes with MiXCR, one entry per CDR3 protein. The sample carries around 56,000 distinct CDR3 sequences, roughly 52% recorded once. This clonotype was detected ten times or more. Germline CDR1 and CDR2: LGHDT and YNNKEL (reference sequence). The CDR3 has 16 residues. Losses at the gene ends were 4 bases for V and 3 bases for J; bases not matched to a gene: 7.

Sequencing used blood. The rearrangement joins TRBV3-1 to TRBJ2-2; 8 bases line up with TRBD2. This receptor was taken from a woman younger than 45 with Graves' ophthalmopathy. The CDR3: CASSPYGRADTGELFF. For the CDR3, the DNA is TGTGCCAGCAGCCCTTACGGGAGGGCCGACACCGGGGAGCTGTTTTTT. Looking up the rest from reference TRBV3-1 and TRBJ2-2 gives the full variable domain: DTAVSQTPKYLVTQMGNDKSIKCEQNLGHDTMYWYKQDSKKFLKIMFSYNNKELIINETVPNRFSPKSPDKAHLNLHINSLELGDSAVYFCASSPYGRADTGELFFGEGSRLTVL.